The present T cell receptor (beta chain) was sequenced within a study of cytomegalovirus exposure and HLA in healthy donors. Study-wide points: Around 18,000 TCR beta sequences were associated with HLA alleles at 0.05 false discovery rate in a later analysis. Within an earlier analysis, most TCR beta V segments proved productive either about 87% or about 30% of the time.

About this clone itself: Its antigen is unidentified.

It was with 60 Vbeta and 13 Jbeta primers that the PCR ran. Clones were sequenced by immunoSEQ multiplex PCR, and TCRdb holds only the in-frame ones, with some missing. Of under 150,000 clones in the sample, around four fifths were seen once. Trimming left V 2 bases short and J 0 bases short, with 11 bases between. Germline V gene sequence: CDR1 MNHNS, CDR2 SASEGT. This CDR3 is built from 16 residues. The specimen was PBMCs. The source is a male donor in good health and CMV-seropositive. This chain links TRBV6-1 with TRBJ1-3, with a weak D call TRBD1 (6 bases). CDR3 region: CASSENRAISGNTIYF. CDR3 nucleotides: TGTGCCAGCAGTGAAAACAGGGCCATCTCTGGAAACACCATATATTTT.